These 32 T cell receptor beta chains came from one sample sequenced in a study of neurological immune-mediated disorders. TCRdb ran MiXCR on the 5' RACE reads and lists one entry per CDR3 protein. The sample consists of around 69,000 distinct CDR3 sequences, under 5% of them appearing once. The sequenced sample was PBMCs. Every receptor here comes from a man aged 25 to 40 with multiple sclerosis.

There are many counts of this clonotype. The chain joins TRBV21-1 to TRBJ1-2. TRBV21-1 is a documented pseudogene. The length of the CDR3 is 17 residues. CDR3 sequence reads: CASSSRALLTIRRGYTF. The DNA for the CDR3 is TGTGCCAGCAGCTCCCGGGCCTTGCTAACCATACGGCGTGGCTACACCTTC.

The chain links TRBV29-1 to TRBJ1-1; no definite D call. Per germline, CDR1 SQVTM and CDR2 ANQGSEA. Trimming stripped 2 bases from V and 0 bases from J, with 13 bases between. The CDR3 consists of 15 residues. CDR3 region: CSVEYPEKMNTEAFF. The CDR3 DNA reads as TGCAGCGTTGAATATCCCGAGAAGATGAACACTGAAGCTTTCTTT.

This clonotype was detected many times. The chain has TRBV5-1 and TRBJ2-2, with D perhaps TRBD1 (6 bases). Germline V gives CDR1 SGHRS, CDR2 YFSETQ. CDR3 length equals 14 residues. Trimming removed 7 bases from V and 4 bases from J, with 14 bases in between. CDR3 amino acids: CASADSFSTGELFF. For the CDR3, the DNA is TGCGCCAGCGCGGACAGTTTCTCCACCGGGGAGCTGTTTTTT.

This clonotype was found many times. This chain joins TRBV7-8 and TRBJ2-7; D not certain. Trimming stripped 4 bases from V and 9 bases from J, with 13 bases between. The CDR3 is 12 residues long. Germline CDR1 reads SGHVS; CDR2 reads FQNEAQ. The chain's CDR3 is CASSSRKDGQYF. For the CDR3, the DNA is TGTGCCAGCAGCTCCCGAAAGGACGGGCAGTACTTC.

This clonotype was seen ten or more times. This chain links TRBV7-9 with TRBJ1-1; TRBD1 aligns across 7 bases. The V gene end was trimmed by 4 bases and the J gene end by 0 bases; junction bases not matched to a gene: 8. Germline V lookup: CDR1 SEHNR, CDR2 FQNEAQ (reference sequence). This CDR3 is 16 amino acids long. The CDR3 region has the DNA TGTGCCAGCAGCTCTAGACCGGGACAGCTGAACACTGAAGCTTTCTTT. Translation gives CASSSRPGQLNTEAFF.

Many counts were recorded for this clonotype. This rearrangement joins TRBV5-5 to TRBJ1-6; D not certain. Trimming pared 1 base from V and 7 bases from J, leaving 12 bases between. Germline V gene lookup returns CDR1 SGHKS and CDR2 YYEKEE (reference sequence). CDR3 length: 15 residues. The CDR3 is CASSLRPASNSPLHF. In DNA, the CDR3 is TGTGCCAGCAGCTTGCGGCCAGCCTCGAATTCACCCCTCCACTTT.

There are many counts of this clonotype. The chain uses TRBV6-5 and TRBJ1-1; D unresolved. V lost 6 bases and J lost 5, with 7 bases in between. CDR1 MNHEY and CDR2 SVGAGI come from the germline V gene. This CDR3 has 11 residues. The CDR3 DNA follows: TGTGCCAGCAGCCACCTTACTGAAGCTTTCTTT. It specifies CASSHLTEAFF.

This clonotype was found many times. The chain is built from TRBV3-1 and TRBJ1-2; 7 bases line up with TRBD1. V trimming: 4 bases; J trimming: 5 bases; junction bases outside the gene matches: 16. The CDR3 length is 17 residues. Germline CDR1 and CDR2: LGHDT and YNNKEL (reference sequence). CDR3 coding DNA: TGTGCCAGCAGCCGCCAACAGGGGTTCGACCCGGATTATGGCTACACCTTC. This codes for CASSRQQGFDPDYGYTF.

This clonotype was seen only a few times. This chain connects TRBV20-1 to TRBJ2-5, with 9 bases lining up with TRBD1. CDR1 is DFQATT and CDR2 is SNEGSKA in the germline V gene (reference sequence). This CDR3 contains 13 residues. V trimming: 6 bases; J trimming: 7 bases; junction bases outside the gene matches: 9. CDR3 coding DNA: TGCAGTGCGCCTACAGGGGGCGCTGGGACCCAGTACTTC. It encodes CSAPTGGAGTQYF.

This rearrangement joins TRBV21-1 to TRBJ2-4. TRBV21-1 is a documented pseudogene. CDR3 size: 13 residues. The CDR3: CVSSKEKDGIQYF. CDR3 nucleotide sequence: TGTGTCAGCAGCAAAGAGAAAGATGGCATTCAGTACTTC.

This clonotype was counted a few times. V and J are TRBV20-1 and TRBJ2-3, with unresolved D. CDR3 length equals 12 residues. The germline V gene has CDR1 DFQATT and CDR2 SNEGSKA (reference sequence). The V end was cut by 3 bases, the J end by 5 bases, with 9 bases between. The CDR3 DNA is TGCAGTGCTAGTTCCCTTGGAGATACGCAGTATTTT. Its translation is CSASSLGDTQYF.

CDR3 region: CASSPRGENEQYF. Written as DNA, the CDR3 is TGTGCCAGCAGTCCTAGGGGGGAGAACGAGCAGTACTTC. This sequence joins TRBV12-3 or TRBV12-4 and TRBJ2-7; D is possibly TRBD1 or TRBD2 (6 bases each). V was pared by 5 bases and J by 5 bases, with 13 bases between. The CDR3 extends over 13 amino acids.

This rearrangement joins TRBV5-1 to TRBJ2-5; 8 bases are shared with TRBD2. This CDR3 is built from 15 residues. The junction had 2 bases not matched to a gene; V was cut back by 0 bases and J by 1 base. The germline gives CDR1 SGHRS, CDR2 YFSETQ. CDR3 nucleotides: TGCGCCAGCAGCTTGGGTAGCGGGGTCCAAGAGACCCAGTACTTC. It encodes CASSLGSGVQETQYF.

This clonotype has at least ten counts. The chain is built from TRBV15 and TRBJ2-1; D not certain. CDR1 is LNHNV, CDR2 YYDKDF, per germline (reference sequence). CDR3 length equals 15 residues. V was clipped by 1 base and J by 4 bases, with 11 bases between them. The CDR3 sequence: CATSRGLDKYNEQFF. DNA for the CDR3: TGTGCCACCAGCAGAGGGCTAGACAAGTACAATGAGCAGTTCTTC.

A few counts support this clonotype. V is TRBV27 and J is TRBJ2-6; D gene ambiguous. There are 16 residues in the CDR3. The V gene lost 5 bases and the J gene lost 3 bases, with 14 bases spanning the gap. From germline, CDR1 is MNHEY and CDR2 SMNVEV (reference sequence). CDR3 coding DNA: TGTGCCAGCAGTCTCACCTCGTTTGATGGGGCCAACGTCCTGACTTTC. Amino acid sequence: CASSLTSFDGANVLTF.

This clonotype was seen ten or more times. The rearrangement joins TRBV9 to TRBJ1-1; D gene uncertain. CDR1 is SGDLS, CDR2 YYNGEE, per germline. CDR3 length: 13 residues. V was clipped by 3 bases and J by 9 bases, with 15 bases between them. Here the CDR3 reads CASSEHPASQAFF. The CDR3 nucleotides read TGTGCCAGCAGCGAGCACCCAGCATCCCAAGCTTTCTTT.

This clonotype was counted at least ten times. This chain links TRBV20-1 with TRBJ2-1; TRBD2 is a possible D gene (5 bases). The germline CDR1 and CDR2 sequences are DFQATT and SNEGSKA (reference sequence). With 4 bases removed from V and 5 bases from J, the gap between germline ends came to 15 bases. CDR3 size: 14 residues. CDR3 nucleotide sequence: TGCAGTGCTACCTATGCGGGCTACCACAATGAGCAGTTCTTC. Protein product: CSATYAGYHNEQFF.

This clonotype has at least ten counts. The chain uses TRBV5-1 and TRBJ2-1; maybe TRBD2 (5 bases). This CDR3 is 14 amino acids long. The V end was cut by 0 bases, the J end by 5 bases, with 9 bases between. Germline V gene sequence: CDR1 SGHRS, CDR2 YFSETQ. CDR3 loop: CASSLEVGDNEQFF. The CDR3 region has the DNA TGCGCCAGCAGCTTGGAAGTGGGAGACAATGAGCAGTTCTTC. Full variable domain (missing parts from reference TRBV5-1 and TRBJ2-1): KAGVTQTPRYLIKTRGQQVTLSCSPISGHRSVSWYQQTPGQGLQFLFEYFSETQRNKGNFPGRFSGRQFSNSRSEMNVSTLELGDSALYLCASSLEVGDNEQFFGPGTRLTVL.

This clonotype was counted only a few times. This may stem from a read error, because a much larger clone lies one nucleotide away. This chain joins TRBV20-1 and TRBJ2-7; D perhaps matches TRBD1 (6 bases). Germline assignment: CDR1 DFQATT and CDR2 SNEGSKA (reference sequence). The CDR3 is 13 residues long. Trimming took 4 bases from V and 4 from J, leaving 14 bases between them. CDR3 residues: CSAITRGGYEQYF. CDR3 sequence (DNA): TGCAGTGCTATTACTAGAGGGGGTTACGAGCAGTACTTC.

At least ten counts were recorded for this clonotype. CDR3 sequence: CASSYGQGKSNTEAFF. For the CDR3, the DNA is TGTGCCAGCAGTTACGGACAGGGGAAATCGAACACTGAAGCTTTCTTT. J is TRBJ1-1 and V is TRBV6-5; 9 bases line up with TRBD1. CDR3 size: 16 residues. The junction had 5 bases not matched to a gene; V was cut back by 2 bases and J by 1 base. Per the germline V gene, CDR1 is MNHEY and CDR2 is SVGAGI.

This clonotype has a count of ten or more. The gene calls are TRBV6-5 and TRBJ1-1; D perhaps matches TRBD1 (6 bases). Germline V gene sequence: CDR1 MNHEY, CDR2 SVGAGI. Between the trimmed V and J ends, which lost 8 bases and 4 bases, there was a span of 11 bases. The CDR3 runs 12 residues. CDR3 bases: TGTGCCAGCCGGGAGGGGGGCACTGAAGCTTTCTTT. It codes for CASREGGTEAFF.

The sample holds many counts of this clonotype. This chain links TRBV9 with TRBJ1-5, with no clear D. Trimming pared 0 bases from V and 5 bases from J, leaving 12 bases between. This CDR3 is 15 amino acids long. Germline V gene lookup returns CDR1 SGDLS and CDR2 YYNGEE. The DNA for the CDR3 is TGTGCCAGCAGCGTAGATGGGGATTATCATCAGCCCCAGCATTTT. Residues: CASSVDGDYHQPQHF. The full variable domain, completed using reference TRBV9 and TRBJ1-5, is DSGVTQTPKHLITATGQRVTLRCSPRSGDLSVYWYQQSLDQGLQFLIQYYNGEERAKGNILERFSAQQFPDLHSELNLSSLELGDSALYFCASSVDGDYHQPQHFGDGTRLSIL.

The chain recombines TRBV6-1 with TRBJ2-5, with 11 bases fitting TRBD2. The CDR3 has 16 amino acids. The V and J ends lost 4 bases and 4 bases, in that order; junction bases with no gene match: 8. Germline V gene data show CDR1 as MNHNS and CDR2 as SASEGT. CDR3 sequence (DNA): TGTGCCAGCAGTGCCGAACTAGCGGGGGCAGGAGAGACCCAGTACTTC. Protein sequence: CASSAELAGAGETQYF.

This clonotype showed up many times. This chain joins TRBV10-1 and TRBJ2-3, with unresolved D. CDR3 length: 13 amino acids. Trimming left V 0 bases short and J 4 bases short, with 5 bases between. Germline CDR1 WNHNN, CDR2 SYGVQD (reference sequence). CDR3 loop: CASSESAADTQYF. Here the CDR3 DNA reads TGCGCCAGCAGTGAGTCGGCGGCAGATACGCAGTATTTT.

The table lists this clonotype with many counts. V gene TRBV28 combines with J gene TRBJ2-2; TRBD1 agrees at 8 bases. The V gene end was trimmed by 3 bases and the J gene end by 3 bases; junction bases not matched to a gene: 9. The germline V gene encodes CDR1 MDHEN and CDR2 SYDVKM. The CDR3 is 17 residues long. DNA for the CDR3: TGTGCCAGCAGTTTTTGGGAACAGGGGGTCGACACCGGGGAGCTGTTTTTT. Its translation is CASSFWEQGVDTGELFF. Looking up the rest from reference TRBV28 and TRBJ2-2 gives the full variable domain: DVKVTQSSRYLVKRTGEKVFLECVQDMDHENMFWYRQDPGLGLRLIYFSYDVKMKEKGDIPEGYSVSREKKERFSLILESASTNQTSMYLCASSFWEQGVDTGELFFGEGSRLTVL.

This clonotype showed up just once. A much more abundant neighbour one base away suggests this may be a read error. The chain is built from TRBV29-1 and TRBJ2-7; TRBD1 aligns across 10 bases. This CDR3 is 14 amino acids long. Germline-derived CDR1 and CDR2 are SQVTM and ANQGSEA. The junction had 11 bases not matched to a gene; V was cut back by 5 bases and J by 7 bases. CDR3 in amino acids: CSVIPGQGVGEQYF. CDR3 DNA sequence: TGCAGCGTTATCCCCGGACAGGGGGTAGGAGAGCAGTACTTC.

This clonotype was counted a few times. Germline and junction disagree at one end, which may indicate a read error. V is TRBV20-1 and J is TRBJ1-5; D ambiguous. The CDR3 covers 12 residues. Germline CDR1 and CDR2: DFQATT and SNEGSKA (reference sequence). CDR3 nucleotide sequence: TGCAGTGCCGGGCAGAACAATCAGCCCCAGAATTTT. It is translated as CSAGQNNQPQNF.

Ten or more counts support this clonotype. The V gene is TRBV5-1, the J gene TRBJ1-1; maybe TRBD1 (6 bases). The germline V gene has CDR1 SGHRS and CDR2 YFSETQ. The CDR3 runs to 14 residues. V lost 3 bases and J lost 1, with 10 bases in between. The chain's CDR3 is CASSSQGWNTEAFF. CDR3 coding DNA: TGCGCCAGCAGCTCGCAGGGGTGGAACACTGAAGCTTTCTTT.

This clonotype has ten or more counts. The chain carries TRBV5-1 and TRBJ1-1; tentative D call: TRBD1 (5 bases). Germline assignment: CDR1 SGHRS and CDR2 YFSETQ. The CDR3 spans 17 residues. Trimming removed 4 bases at V and 2 bases at J, with 21 bases between. This CDR3 reads CASSQGLLRNRNTEAFF. CDR3 coding DNA: TGCGCCAGCAGCCAGGGCCTGCTAAGGAACCGAAACACTGAAGCTTTCTTT. The full variable domain, rest sourced from reference TRBV5-1 and TRBJ1-1, is KAGVTQTPRYLIKTRGQQVTLSCSPISGHRSVSWYQQTPGQGLQFLFEYFSETQRNKGNFPGRFSGRQFSNSRSEMNVSTLELGDSALYLCASSQGLLRNRNTEAFFGQGTRLTVV.

Many counts were recorded for this clonotype. The chain links TRBV6-5 to TRBJ2-1, with a possible D match to TRBD1 (6 bases). Trimming pared 4 bases from V and 0 bases from J, leaving 13 bases between. This CDR3 region has 16 residues. Germline V gene sequence: CDR1 MNHEY, CDR2 SVGAGI. This chain's CDR3 is CASSSTGLSSYNEQFF. The CDR3 coding sequence is TGTGCCAGCAGTTCGACAGGTTTAAGCTCCTACAATGAGCAGTTCTTC.

Ten or more counts support this clonotype. The J gene is TRBJ1-5, the V gene TRBV20-1; possibly TRBD1 for D (6 bases). CDR3 length: 13 residues. The V gene's germline CDR1 is DFQATT and CDR2 SNEGSKA (reference sequence). V shed 8 bases and J shed 5 bases, with 16 bases lying between them. The CDR3 DNA reads as TGCAGTATGTCCCTTGGGGGCGATCAGCCCCAGCATTTT. Protein product: CSMSLGGDQPQHF.

This clonotype was detected ten times or more. The chain joins TRBV4-1 to TRBJ1-6, with a weak D call TRBD1 (6 bases). V lost 1 base to trimming and J lost 9 bases, with 13 bases between them. In germline, CDR1 is MGHRA, CDR2 YSYEKL. This CDR3 spans 15 amino acids. The CDR3 is CASSQGPGESSPLHF. The CDR3, as DNA: TGCGCCAGCAGCCAAGGTCCAGGGGAAAGTTCACCCCTCCACTTT.